A selection of T cell receptor beta chains follows, all from one sample in a study of T cells in Graves' hyperthyroidism and ophthalmopathy. From the multiplex PCR reads, TCRdb called clonotypes with MiXCR, one entry per CDR3 protein. Of under 400,000 distinct CDR3 sequences in the sample, about 15% are singletons; the top ten hold roughly a fifth. Sequenced sample: blood. Receptors originate from a woman aged 55-75 years with Graves' ophthalmopathy. Each CDR3 is given with its conserved first and last residue. D genes are given only for firm matches. Size is stated for part of the rows, as once, few or many counts, or as a class when the clone is expanded.

>-|many|TRBV12-3/TRBV12-4|TRBJ2-1
TGTGCCAGCAGTCCTAGCTGGGCGGCCTCCTACAATGAGCAGTTCTTC
CASSPSWAASYNEQFF
>TRBD2|many|TRBV5-1|TRBJ2-2
TGCGCCAGCAGCCAGGGACTAGCGGGAGGAACCACCGGGGAGCTGTTTTTT
CASSQGLAGGTTGELFF
>-|-|TRBV20-1|TRBJ1-2
TGCAGTGCTAGCGGGTCAAGTGGCTACACCTTC
CSASGSSGYTF
>-|few|TRBV29-1|TRBJ2-7
TGCAGCGTTGAGGGGGTGAGGGTCGGCGAGCAGTACTTC
CSVEGVRVGEQYF
>TRBD1|many|TRBV28|TRBJ1-1
TGTGCCAGCAGTTATCCTCAGGGGGGCACTGAAGCTTTCTTT
CASSYPQGGTEAFF
>-|few|TRBV28|TRBJ2-5
TGTGCCAGCAGTCCTACGGAGCCGGAGACCCAGTACTTC
CASSPTEPETQYF
>-|-|TRBV6-2/TRBV6-3|TRBJ2-1
TGTGCCAGCAGCCCCCCCCCGACTAACTACTACTACAATGAGCAGTTCTTC
CASSPPPTNYYYNEQFF
>TRBD1|many|TRBV19|TRBJ1-1
TGTGCCAGTAGCACCACAGGGGCAATGAACACTGAAGCTTTCTTT
CASSTTGAMNTEAFF
>-|many|TRBV3-1|TRBJ1-1
TGTGCCAGCGGGTCACTGAACACTGAAGCTTTCTTT
CASGSLNTEAFF
>TRBD2|-|TRBV28|TRBJ2-5
TGTGCCAGCAGTCAACCCCTAGCGGCTCAAGAGACCCAGTACTTC
CASSQPLAAQETQYF
>-|many|TRBV11-2|TRBJ1-2
TGTGCCAGCAGCTTATTGTCCGGGTCGGGCACCTTC
CASSLLSGSGTF
>-|many|TRBV2|TRBJ1-1
TGTGCCAGCAGCGACCGAGGAGGGACCATTGAAGCTTTCTTT
CASSDRGGTIEAFF
>TRBD2|few|TRBV2|TRBJ2-7
TGTGCCAGCAGTGGCCTGGGGGGGGTGCAGTACTTC
CASSGLGGVQYF
>TRBD2|-|TRBV5-1|TRBJ2-2
TGCGCCAGCAGCCCACAAGTAGCGGGAGGCACCGGGGAGCTGTTTTTT
CASSPQVAGGTGELFF
>-|many|TRBV20-1|TRBJ2-3
TGCAGTGCTAGAGGGGCGGGAAGGACAGATACGCAGTATTTT
CSARGAGRTDTQYF
>-|many|TRBV12-3/TRBV12-4|TRBJ2-1
TGTGCCAGCAGTTTACGACCGAACAATGAGCAGTTCTTC
CASSLRPNNEQFF
>-|many|TRBV5-1|TRBJ1-2
TGCGCCAGCAGCTTGGACGGACAAGCTCACTATGGCTACACCTTC
CASSLDGQAHYGYTF
>-|many|TRBV27|TRBJ2-7
TGTGCCAGCAGTTTAAGTCAATACGAGCAGTACTTC
CASSLSQYEQYF
>-|-|TRBV6-1|TRBJ2-7
TGTGCCAGCAGTGAAGGGTTAGGGTCTAGCTACGAGCAGTACTTC
CASSEGLGSSYEQYF
>-|many|TRBV29-1|TRBJ2-5
TGCAGCGTTGGCCGTGAGACCCAGTACTTC
CSVGRETQYF
>-|-|TRBV9|TRBJ2-7
TGTGCCAGCAGCCCGAGGGCAGTCGTTTACTACGAGCAGTACTTC
CASSPRAVVYYEQYF
>TRBD1|many|TRBV28|TRBJ2-4
TGTGCCAGCAGCCGTACCCGCGGGACAGGGCAAAACATTCAGTACTTC
CASSRTRGTGQNIQYF
>TRBD2|many|TRBV6-2/TRBV6-3|TRBJ2-1
TGTGCCGCCGAACCTAGCGGGGCCCGGAATGGGCAGTTCTTC
CAAEPSGARNGQFF
>-|-|TRBV4-1|TRBJ2-2
TGCGCCAGCAGCCAAGACAGGTTGGGCGCCGGGGAGCTGTTTTTT
CASSQDRLGAGELFF
>-|few|TRBV19|TRBJ1-6
TGTGCCAGTAGTATCCTCGGGTCACCCCTCCACTTT
CASSILGSPLHF
>-|few|TRBV19|TRBJ2-1
TGTGCCAGTAGTATAGATGCGGGGCGCAATGAGCAGTTCTTC
CASSIDAGRNEQFF
>TRBD2|many|TRBV29-1|TRBJ2-1
TGCAGCCAACTCGGGGCGGGAGTGGAGAATGAGCAGTTCTTC
CSQLGAGVENEQFF
>-|once|TRBV5-8|TRBJ2-5
TGTGCCAGCAGCTTTAGGGGCGACCAAGAGACCCAGTACTTC
CASSFRGDQETQYF
>-|few|TRBV28|TRBJ2-2
TGTGCCAGCATGTTTGTCAGCACCGGGGAGCTGTTTTTT
CASMFVSTGELFF
>-|many|TRBV7-9|TRBJ2-7
TGTGCCAGCAGCTCGAGGCAACAGGGTTACGAGCAGTACTTC
CASSSRQQGYEQYF
>-|-|TRBV4-1|TRBJ2-5
TGCGCCAGCAGCCATGGATCAGATCAAGAGACCCAGTACTTC
CASSHGSDQETQYF
>TRBD2|few|TRBV7-2|TRBJ2-2
TGTGCCAGCAGCTTAGTTACTAGCGGGACAGGCGAGCTGTTTTTT
CASSLVTSGTGELFF
>-|many|TRBV12-5|TRBJ2-3
TGTGCTAGTGGCACCCGGGACGGTAGCACAGATACGCAGTATTTT
CASGTRDGSTDTQYF
>-|many|TRBV6-1|TRBJ2-1
TGTGCCAGCAAATCACACGAGCAGTTCTTC
CASKSHEQFF
>-|few|TRBV7-8|TRBJ1-6
TGTGCCAGCAGCTTACGGGTTAGAGACCATTCACCCCTCCACTTT
CASSLRVRDHSPLHF
>TRBD2|-|TRBV5-6|TRBJ2-1
TGTGCCAGCAGCTTGCGCGGGGGGGGACAGTTCTTC
CASSLRGGGQFF
>-|many|TRBV24-1|TRBJ2-5
TGTGCCACCAGTGCCGAGGGACTTACACAAGAGACCCAGTACTTC
CATSAEGLTQETQYF
>TRBD1|few|TRBV20-1|TRBJ1-5
TGCAGTGCTAGACGGCAGGGGGTATACCAGCCCCAGCATTTT
CSARRQGVYQPQHF
>TRBD1|many|TRBV11-3|TRBJ1-4
TGTGCCACCCTTCGCGCGGACAGGGAATTTTCTAATGAAAAACTGTTTTTT
CATLRADREFSNEKLFF
>-|many|TRBV5-1|TRBJ1-4
TGCGCCAGCAGCTTACGAGGGGATGACTATGAAAAACTGTTTTTT
CASSLRGDDYEKLFF